This T cell receptor beta chain was found in a study of monozygotic twins with inflammatory bowel disease. TCRdb reprocessed the 5' RACE reads; each CDR3 protein has one entry and no DNA is given. The sample table includes more than 350,000 distinct CDR3 sequences. Germline CDR1 reads DFQATT; CDR2 reads SNEGSKA (reference sequence). This CDR3 contains 12 residues. This chain joins TRBV20-1 and TRBJ2-7; with no DNA, the TCRdb D assignment of TRBD1 cannot be verified. Sequencing was done on a sample of blood. This receptor was obtained from a human donor with ulcerative colitis or Crohn's disease, or a healthy co-twin of an affected twin (not recorded which). The CDR3 spells CSPPRGSYEQYF.